This T cell receptor beta chain was sequenced during a study of long-term antiretroviral therapy in people with HIV. Study results and limitations: Documentation of ART adherence, viral resistance or therapy changes was absent.

The immunoSEQ assay was v3.0, run at survey level. Some clones are missing from TCRdb's copy, which holds only in-frame ones; the method was immunoSEQ multiplex PCR. The repertoire holds approximately 25,000 clones, with around 80% as singletons. V trimming: 10 bases; J trimming: 2 bases; junction bases outside the gene matches: 5. Germline CDR1 MDHEN, CDR2 SYDVKM. The CDR3 is 13 amino acids. About this clone itself: Its specificity is unknown.

This receptor was identified in a woman aged 40 to 49 with HIV. The rearrangement joins TRBV28 to TRBJ1-5; the match to TRBD1 covers 7 bases. The source was unsorted PBMCs, collected 0.5 years after starting antiretroviral therapy. The CDR3 DNA is TGTGCCACCACCCAGGGGGGCAATCAGCCCCAGCATTTT. Amino acid sequence: CATTQGGNQPQHF.